The TCR beta chain described here comes from a study of T cells in narcolepsy. Study-level information: Healthy controls were enrolled alongside patients with narcolepsy type 1 or type 2.

Libraries were prepared by immunoSEQ multiplex PCR; TCRdb keeps only in-frame clonotypes and omits some of them. Altogether about 35,000 clones are present, approximately 84% being singletons, with the ten largest covering 1% to 1.2%. Notes on the study in general: In some patient and control memory CD4+ samples, autoreactive clones were absent. HCRT-specific and TRIB2-specific autoreactive clonotypes appeared among same-patient CSF and blood CD4+ clonotypes.

In regard to this clone: The antigen remains unidentified.

The sample comprised memory (CD45RA-) CD4+ T cells from blood. The origin of this receptor is a human donor in good health.

Here the CDR3 DNA reads TGTGCCAGCAGTGAGTGGGGAGGCTACACCTTC. Translated: CASSEWGGYTF. The chain couples TRBV2 to TRBJ1-2; D ambiguous. The ends were cut back, 3 bases at V and 8 bases at J, with 7 bases in the middle. The CDR3 runs 11 residues. CDR1 is SNHLY and CDR2 is FYNNEI in the germline V gene.